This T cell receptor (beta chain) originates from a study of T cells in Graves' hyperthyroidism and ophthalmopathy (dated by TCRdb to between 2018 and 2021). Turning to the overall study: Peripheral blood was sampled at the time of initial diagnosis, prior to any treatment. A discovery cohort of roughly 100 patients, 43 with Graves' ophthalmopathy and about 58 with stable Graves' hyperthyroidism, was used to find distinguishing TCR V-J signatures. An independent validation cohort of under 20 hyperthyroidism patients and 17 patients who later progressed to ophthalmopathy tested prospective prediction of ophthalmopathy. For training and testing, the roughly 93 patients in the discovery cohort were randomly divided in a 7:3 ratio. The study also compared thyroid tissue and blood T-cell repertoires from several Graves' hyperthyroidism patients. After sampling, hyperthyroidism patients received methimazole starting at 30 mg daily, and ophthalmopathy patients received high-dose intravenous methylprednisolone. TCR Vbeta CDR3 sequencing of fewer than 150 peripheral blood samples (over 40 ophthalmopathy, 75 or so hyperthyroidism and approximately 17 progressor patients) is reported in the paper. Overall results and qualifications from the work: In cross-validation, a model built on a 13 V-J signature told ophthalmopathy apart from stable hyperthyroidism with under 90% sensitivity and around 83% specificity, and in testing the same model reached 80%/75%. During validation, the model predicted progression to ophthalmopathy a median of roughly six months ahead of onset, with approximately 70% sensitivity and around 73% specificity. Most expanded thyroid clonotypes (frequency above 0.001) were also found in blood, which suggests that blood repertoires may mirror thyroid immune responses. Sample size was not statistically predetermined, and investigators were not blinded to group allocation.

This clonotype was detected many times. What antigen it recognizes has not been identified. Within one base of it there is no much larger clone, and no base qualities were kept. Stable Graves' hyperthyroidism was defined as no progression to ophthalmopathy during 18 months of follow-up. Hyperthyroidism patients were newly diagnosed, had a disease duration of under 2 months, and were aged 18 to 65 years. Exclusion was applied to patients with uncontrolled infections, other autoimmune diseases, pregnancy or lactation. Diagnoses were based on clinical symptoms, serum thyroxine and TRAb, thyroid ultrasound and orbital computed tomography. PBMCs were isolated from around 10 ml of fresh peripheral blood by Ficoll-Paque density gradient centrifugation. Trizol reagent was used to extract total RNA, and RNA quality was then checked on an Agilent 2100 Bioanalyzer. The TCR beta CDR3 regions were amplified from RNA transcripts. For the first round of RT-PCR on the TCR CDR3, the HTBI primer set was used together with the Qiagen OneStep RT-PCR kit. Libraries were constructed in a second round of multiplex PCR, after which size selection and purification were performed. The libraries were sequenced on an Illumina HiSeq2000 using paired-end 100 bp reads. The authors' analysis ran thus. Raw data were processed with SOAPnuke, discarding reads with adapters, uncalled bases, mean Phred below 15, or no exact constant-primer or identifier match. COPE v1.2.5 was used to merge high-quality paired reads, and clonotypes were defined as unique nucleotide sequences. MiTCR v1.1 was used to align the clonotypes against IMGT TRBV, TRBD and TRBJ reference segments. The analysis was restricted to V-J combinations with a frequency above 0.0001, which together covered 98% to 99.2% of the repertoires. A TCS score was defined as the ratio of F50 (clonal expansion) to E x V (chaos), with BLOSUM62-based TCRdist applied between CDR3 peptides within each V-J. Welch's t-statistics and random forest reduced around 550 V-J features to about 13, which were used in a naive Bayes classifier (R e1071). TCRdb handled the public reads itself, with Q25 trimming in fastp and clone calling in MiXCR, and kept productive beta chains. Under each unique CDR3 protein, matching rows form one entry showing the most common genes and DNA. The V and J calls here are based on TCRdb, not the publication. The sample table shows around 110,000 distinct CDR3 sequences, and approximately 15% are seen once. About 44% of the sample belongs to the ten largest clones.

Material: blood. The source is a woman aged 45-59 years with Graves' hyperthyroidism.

The DNA sequence reads TGTGCCAGCAGCTTGGGCCTCAAGAACACTGAAGCTTTCTTT. Its coded protein is CASSLGLKNTEAFF. The chain is assembled from TRBV5-6 and TRBJ1-1, with the D gene not confidently named. From the cysteine up to the phenylalanine, the CDR3 has a length of 14 residues. Only the CDR3 DNA is retained, 42 bases long and in frame from the first base. Sequences SGHDT (CDR1) and YYEEEE (CDR2) are obtained from the germline V gene. The trim is 0 bases for V and 1 base for J, with a gap of 7 bases between the germline ends.